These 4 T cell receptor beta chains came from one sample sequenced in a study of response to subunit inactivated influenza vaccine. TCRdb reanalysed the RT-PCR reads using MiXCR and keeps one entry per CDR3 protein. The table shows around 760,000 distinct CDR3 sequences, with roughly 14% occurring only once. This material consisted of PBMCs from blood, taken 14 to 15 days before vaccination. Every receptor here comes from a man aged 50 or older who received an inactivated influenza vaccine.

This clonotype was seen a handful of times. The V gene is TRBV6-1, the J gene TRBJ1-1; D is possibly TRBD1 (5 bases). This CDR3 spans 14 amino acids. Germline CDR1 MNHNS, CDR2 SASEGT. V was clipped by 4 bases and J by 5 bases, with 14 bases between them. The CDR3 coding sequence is TGTGCCAGCAGTGTTACAGGCTTAGGGACTGAAGCTTTCTTT. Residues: CASSVTGLGTEAFF.

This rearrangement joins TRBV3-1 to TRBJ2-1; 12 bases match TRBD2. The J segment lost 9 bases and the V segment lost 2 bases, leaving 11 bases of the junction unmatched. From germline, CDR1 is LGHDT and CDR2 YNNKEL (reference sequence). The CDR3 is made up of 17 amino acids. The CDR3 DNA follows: TGTGCCAGCAGCCAATACCGACGGACTAGCGGGGAGGGTGAGCAGTTCTTC. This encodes CASSQYRRTSGEGEQFF.

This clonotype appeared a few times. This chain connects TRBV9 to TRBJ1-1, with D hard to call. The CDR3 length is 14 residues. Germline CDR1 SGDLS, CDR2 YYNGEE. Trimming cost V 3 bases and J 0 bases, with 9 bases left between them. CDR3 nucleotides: TGTGCCAGCAGCGCCGTGAGAGTGAACACTGAAGCTTTCTTT. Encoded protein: CASSAVRVNTEAFF.

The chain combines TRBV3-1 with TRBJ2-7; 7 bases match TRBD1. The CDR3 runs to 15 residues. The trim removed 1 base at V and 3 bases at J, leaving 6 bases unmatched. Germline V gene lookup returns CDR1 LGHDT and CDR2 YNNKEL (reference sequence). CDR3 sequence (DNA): TGTGCCAGCAGCCAAGCCCTGACAGGGAACTACGAGCAGTACTTC. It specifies CASSQALTGNYEQYF.